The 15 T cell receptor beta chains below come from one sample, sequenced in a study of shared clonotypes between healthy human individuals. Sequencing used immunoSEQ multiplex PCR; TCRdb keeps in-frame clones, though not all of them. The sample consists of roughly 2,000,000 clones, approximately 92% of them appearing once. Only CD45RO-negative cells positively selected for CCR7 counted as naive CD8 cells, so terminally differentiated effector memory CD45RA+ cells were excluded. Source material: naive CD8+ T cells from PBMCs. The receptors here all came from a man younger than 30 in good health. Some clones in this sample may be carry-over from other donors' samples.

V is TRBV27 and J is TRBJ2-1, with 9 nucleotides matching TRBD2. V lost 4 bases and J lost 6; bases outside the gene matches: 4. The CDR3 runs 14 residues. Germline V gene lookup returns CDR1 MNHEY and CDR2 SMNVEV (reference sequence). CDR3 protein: CASSWGTSSNEQFF. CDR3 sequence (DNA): TGTGCCAGCAGTTGGGGGACTAGCTCCAATGAGCAGTTCTTC.

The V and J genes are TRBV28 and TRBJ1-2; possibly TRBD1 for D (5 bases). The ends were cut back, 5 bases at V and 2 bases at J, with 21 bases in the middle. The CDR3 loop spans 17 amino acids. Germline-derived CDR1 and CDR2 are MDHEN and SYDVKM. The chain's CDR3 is CASSLQWGLEINYGYTF. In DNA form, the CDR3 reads TGTGCCAGCAGTCTACAGTGGGGGTTAGAGATAAACTATGGCTACACCTTC.

Here the CDR3 reads CASSHGTGVSGELFF. CDR3 nucleotide sequence: TGCGCCAGCAGCCACGGGACAGGGGTTTCCGGGGAGCTGTTTTTT. This chain connects TRBV4-3 to TRBJ2-2; TRBD1 matches at 10 bases. This CDR3 spans 15 amino acids. J was trimmed by 6 bases and V by 3 bases; bases with no gene match: 4. Germline V gene data show CDR1 as LGHNA and CDR2 as YSLEER.

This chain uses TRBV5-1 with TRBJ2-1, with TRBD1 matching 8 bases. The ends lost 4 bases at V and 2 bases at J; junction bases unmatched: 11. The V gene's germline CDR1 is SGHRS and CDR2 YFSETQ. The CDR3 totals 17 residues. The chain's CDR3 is CASSQTYDRGAYNEQFF. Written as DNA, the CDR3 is TGCGCCAGCAGCCAAACGTACGACAGGGGAGCCTACAATGAGCAGTTCTTC.

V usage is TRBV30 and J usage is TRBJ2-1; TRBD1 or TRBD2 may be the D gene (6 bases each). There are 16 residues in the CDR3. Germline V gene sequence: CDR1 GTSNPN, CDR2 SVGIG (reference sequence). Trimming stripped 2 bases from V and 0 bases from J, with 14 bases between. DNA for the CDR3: TGTGCCTGGAGTTGGGGGGCAGGAAGCTCCTACAATGAGCAGTTCTTC. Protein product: CAWSWGAGSSYNEQFF.

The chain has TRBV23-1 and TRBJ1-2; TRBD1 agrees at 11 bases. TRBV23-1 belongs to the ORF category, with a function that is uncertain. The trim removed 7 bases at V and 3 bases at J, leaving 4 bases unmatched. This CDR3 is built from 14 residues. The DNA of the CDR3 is TGCGCCAGCAAACGGACAGGGGGCGACTATGGCTACACCTTC. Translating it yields CASKRTGGDYGYTF.

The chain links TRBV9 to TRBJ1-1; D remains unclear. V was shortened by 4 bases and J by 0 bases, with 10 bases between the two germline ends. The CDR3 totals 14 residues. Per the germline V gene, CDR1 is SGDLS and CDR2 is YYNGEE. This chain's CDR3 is CASSTDIMNTEAFF. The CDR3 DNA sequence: TGTGCCAGCAGCACCGACATAATGAACACTGAAGCTTTCTTT.

CDR3 nucleotides: TGTGCCAGCAGCGGCTCGACAGGGTACAGCACAGATACGCAGTATTTT. It yields the protein CASSGSTGYSTDTQYF. This chain links TRBV5-6 with TRBJ2-3; 7 nucleotides line up with TRBD1. V shed 4 bases, J shed 0 bases, and the junction held 8 bases outside the gene matches. The CDR3 length is 16 residues. From germline, CDR1 is SGHDT and CDR2 YYEEEE.

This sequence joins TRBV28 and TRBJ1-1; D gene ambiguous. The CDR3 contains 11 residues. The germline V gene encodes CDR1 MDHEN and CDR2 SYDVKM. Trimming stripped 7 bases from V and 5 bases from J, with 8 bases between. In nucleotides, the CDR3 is TGTGCCAGCATGCCGGGAACTGAAGCTTTCTTT. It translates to CASMPGTEAFF.

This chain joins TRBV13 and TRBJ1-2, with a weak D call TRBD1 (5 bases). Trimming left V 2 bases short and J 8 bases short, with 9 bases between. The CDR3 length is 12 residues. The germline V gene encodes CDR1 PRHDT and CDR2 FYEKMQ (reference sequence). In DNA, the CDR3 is TGTGCCAGCAGCTTACAGGGCCTGGGCTACACCTTC. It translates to CASSLQGLGYTF.

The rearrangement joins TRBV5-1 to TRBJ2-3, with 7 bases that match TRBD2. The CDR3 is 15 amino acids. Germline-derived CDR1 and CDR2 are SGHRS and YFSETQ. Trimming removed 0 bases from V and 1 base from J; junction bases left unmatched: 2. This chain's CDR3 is CASSLGEGRTDTQYF. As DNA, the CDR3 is TGCGCCAGCAGCTTGGGGGAGGGACGCACAGATACGCAGTATTTT.

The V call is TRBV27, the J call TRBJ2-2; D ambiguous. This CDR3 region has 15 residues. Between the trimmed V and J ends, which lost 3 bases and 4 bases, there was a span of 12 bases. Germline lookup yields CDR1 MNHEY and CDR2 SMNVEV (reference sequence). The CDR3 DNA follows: TGTGCCAGCAGTTTTTTCGGAGTAGGCACCGGGGAGCTGTTTTTT. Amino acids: CASSFFGVGTGELFF.

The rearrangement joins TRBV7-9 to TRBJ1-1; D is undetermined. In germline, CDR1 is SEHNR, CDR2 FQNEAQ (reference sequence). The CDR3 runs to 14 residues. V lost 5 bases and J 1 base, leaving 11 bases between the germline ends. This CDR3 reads CASSIPRGNTEAFF. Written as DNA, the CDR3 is TGTGCCAGCAGCATCCCTCGAGGGAACACTGAAGCTTTCTTT.

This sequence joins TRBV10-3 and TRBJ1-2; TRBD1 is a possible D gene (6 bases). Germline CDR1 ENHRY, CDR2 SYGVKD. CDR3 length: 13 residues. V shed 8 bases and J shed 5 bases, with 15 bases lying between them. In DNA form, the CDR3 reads TGTGCCATCGATCAGGGGATAGGGTATGGCTACACCTTC. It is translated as CAIDQGIGYGYTF.

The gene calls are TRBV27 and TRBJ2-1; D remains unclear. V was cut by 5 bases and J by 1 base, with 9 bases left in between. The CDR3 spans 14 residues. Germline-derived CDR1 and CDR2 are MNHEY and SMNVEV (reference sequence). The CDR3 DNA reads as TGTGCCAGCAGTGCAAGCAGTTCCTACAATGAGCAGTTCTTC. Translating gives CASSASSSYNEQFF.